This T cell receptor (beta chain) comes out of a study of cytomegalovirus exposure and HLA in healthy donors. Overall study findings and caveats: Sequencing depth roughly uniform across donors was assumed in presence/absence analyses. The only immune exposure information that was available was CMV serostatus. The authors confirmed in vitro that a few CMV-associated chains were specific for CMV antigens.

The germline V gene has CDR1 SEHNR and CDR2 FQNEAQ (reference sequence). CDR3 length: 14 amino acids. V was cut by 5 bases and J by 3 bases, with 14 bases left in between. Comments on this clone: As yet, its antigen is unknown.

Both 60 Vbeta primers and 13 Jbeta primers went into the PCR. Sequencing was performed with immunoSEQ multiplex PCR; in TCRdb, only in-frame clones are kept and a portion is missing. The sample consists of around 120,000 clones, around three quarters of them appearing once. The clonotype was recovered from a woman aged 25 to 39 in good health and CMV-seropositive. The chain is built from TRBV7-9 and TRBJ2-7, with D possibly being TRBD1 (5 bases). The sequencing input was PBMCs. The CDR3 nucleotides are TGTGCCAGCAGCCCCGTAGACAGAGGCTACGAGCAGTACTTC. Protein: CASSPVDRGYEQYF.